Listed below are T cell receptor beta chains from one sample, sequenced in a study of early T cells in non-severe SARS-CoV-2 infection. Each CDR3 protein is one row after TCRdb ran MiXCR on the 5' RACE reads. The data show approximately 63,000 distinct CDR3 sequences, with 5.9% seen just once and about 3.6% held by the top ten. The source material was whole blood, sampled at baseline. Receptors were obtained from an adult who was a healthcare worker with PCR-confirmed SARS-CoV-2 infection or an uninfected control (not recorded which). The CDR3 runs from the conserved cysteine through the conserved F or W. Fields, in order: CDR3 length, D gene, V gene, clone size, J gene, CDR3 DNA, CDR3 protein. A D gene is named only where the DNA matches it firmly. Size is omitted from some rows. Given values are once, few, many or a class for expanded clones.

13	.	TRBV12-3/TRBV12-4	many	TRBJ2-1	TGTGCCAGCAGTTTATCAACCTACAATGAGCAGTTCTTC	CASSLSTYNEQFF
12	.	TRBV4-3	.	TRBJ2-1	TGCGCCAGCAGCCAAGGCGGTAATGAGCAGTTCTTC	CASSQGGNEQFF
14	TRBD1	TRBV11-2	.	TRBJ1-2	TGTGCCAGCAGCTTAGTGGGGACAGGGGGCGGCTACACCTTC	CASSLVGTGGGYTF
15	.	TRBV6-1	many	TRBJ1-1	TGTGCCAGCAGTGACGCCAATCACGGTAACACTGAAGCTTTCTTT	CASSDANHGNTEAFF
13	.	TRBV6-6	many	TRBJ1-1	TGTGCCAGCAGTTACGGGCCGAACACTGAAGCTTTCTTT	CASSYGPNTEAFF
13	.	TRBV20-1	many	TRBJ1-5	TGCAGTGCCAATGTCGCCCCCCATCAGCCCCAGCATTTT	CSANVAPHQPQHF
17	TRBD2	TRBV20-1	few	TRBJ2-4	TGCAGTGCTAGGGCCGGGACTAGCACCCTAGCCAAAAACATTCAGTACTTC	CSARAGTSTLAKNIQYF
16	TRBD1	TRBV2	few	TRBJ2-6	TGTGCCAGCACCACAGGGGTGCGCTCTGGGGCCAACGTCCTGACTTTC	CASTTGVRSGANVLTF
14	TRBD2	TRBV5-1	.	TRBJ2-7	TGCGCCAGCAGCTTTAAAGGGAGGGACTACGAGCAGTACTTC	CASSFKGRDYEQYF
15	.	TRBV9	few	TRBJ2-7	TGTGCCAGCAGCGTAGGTGCGCGGGGCTCCTACGAGCAGTACTTC	CASSVGARGSYEQYF
12	TRBD1	TRBV10-3	many	TRBJ1-2	TGTGCCATCGGACAGGAGAACTATGGCTACACCTTC	CAIGQENYGYTF
14	.	TRBV7-9	many	TRBJ2-7	TGTGCCAGCAGCCTGACGGCTAGCTCCTACGAGCAGTACTTC	CASSLTASSYEQYF
17	.	TRBV20-1	many	TRBJ2-7	TGCAGTGCTAGGACAACTTCGGGACTCAAGAGCTCCTACGAGCAGTACTTC	CSARTTSGLKSSYEQYF
11	.	TRBV7-2	many	TRBJ2-7	TGTGCCAGCAGCGACCGTTACGAGCAGTACTTC	CASSDRYEQYF
10	.	TRBV20-1	many	TRBJ2-7	TGCAGTGCTAGAGCGGCCGAGCAGTACTTC	CSARAAEQYF
15	.	TRBV6-7	many	TRBJ1-1	TGTGCCAGCAGCCAGCCGGGACAATTGAACACTGAAGCTTTCTTT	CASSQPGQLNTEAFF
13	.	TRBV10-3	.	TRBJ2-5	TGTGTCATCAGTGAAGCGGTCCAAGAGACCCAGTACTTC	CVISEAVQETQYF
17	TRBD1	TRBV2	many	TRBJ2-2	TGTGCCAGCAGTGATTCCAACAGGGGGTCCTTCACCGGGGAGCTGTTTTTT	CASSDSNRGSFTGELFF
15	TRBD1	TRBV28	few	TRBJ2-7	TGTGCCAGCAGCTTCGAAGGACAGGGGGCTGGGGAGCAGTACTTC	CASSFEGQGAGEQYF
15	.	TRBV20-1	many	TRBJ2-3	TGCAGTGCCCAAGCGCCCCAGCGGAACACAGATACGCAGTATTTT	CSAQAPQRNTDTQYF
15	TRBD2	TRBV20-1	few	TRBJ2-1	TGCAGTGCTAGAGGGCCTCTAGCGGGAGACAATGAGCAGTTCTTC	CSARGPLAGDNEQFF
15	TRBD1	TRBV29-1	.	TRBJ2-1	TGCAGCGGTCACCGCCCAGGGGGCCTATACAATGAGCAGTTCTTC	CSGHRPGGLYNEQFF
13	.	TRBV13	.	TRBJ2-3	TGTGCCAGCAGTCGTCAAGGGGCAGATACGCAGTATTTT	CASSRQGADTQYF
15	TRBD2	TRBV7-9	many	TRBJ2-7	TGTGCCAGCAGCTTAGGGTCCGCGGGAGCCTACGAGCAGTACTTC	CASSLGSAGAYEQYF
19	TRBD1	TRBV29-1	many	TRBJ2-3	TGCAGCGTTGAAGAAAGGGGATTATACAGGGGAGCGGTCACAGATACGCAGTATTTT	CSVEERGLYRGAVTDTQYF
13	.	TRBV29-1	many	TRBJ2-7	TGCAGCGTTGTACTAGACAGCAGGGACGAGCAGTACTTC	CSVVLDSRDEQYF
15	.	TRBV6-2/TRBV6-3	many	TRBJ1-5	TGTGCCAGCAGCCCTTATCGCAGCTCCAATCAGCCCCAGCATTTT	CASSPYRSSNQPQHF
14	TRBD2	TRBV29-1	many	TRBJ2-1	TGCAGCGTTGAAGGACTAGCGGGAAGCAATGAGCAGTTCTTC	CSVEGLAGSNEQFF
17	TRBD2	TRBV10-1	many	TRBJ2-1	TGCGCCAGCAGTGAAGTCCGGACTAGCGGGAGGGCCTGGGAGCAGTTCTTC	CASSEVRTSGRAWEQFF